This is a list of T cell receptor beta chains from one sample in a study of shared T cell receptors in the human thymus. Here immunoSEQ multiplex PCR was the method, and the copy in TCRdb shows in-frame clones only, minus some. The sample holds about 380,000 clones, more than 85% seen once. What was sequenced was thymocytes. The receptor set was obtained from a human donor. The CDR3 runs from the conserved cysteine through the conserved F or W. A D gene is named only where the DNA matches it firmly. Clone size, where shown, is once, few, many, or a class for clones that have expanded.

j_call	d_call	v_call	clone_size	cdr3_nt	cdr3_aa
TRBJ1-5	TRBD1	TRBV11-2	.	TGTGCCAGCAGCTTAGATAGGGGACAGGCTAGCAATCAGCCCCAGCATTTT	CASSLDRGQASNQPQHF
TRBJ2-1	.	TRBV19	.	TGTGTGGTTAGCTCCTACAATGAGCAGTTCTTC	CVVSSYNEQFF
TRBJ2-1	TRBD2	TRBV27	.	TGTGCCAGCAGTCTGAGACAAACCGACCCAACCCCGGCGACTAGCGGCTACAATGAGCAGTTCTTC	CASSLRQTDPTPATSGYNEQFF
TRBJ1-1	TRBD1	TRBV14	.	TGTGCCAGCAGCCAAGTAGAACACAGGGGAAGGGGCGGAACTGAAGCTTTCTTT	CASSQVEHRGRGGTEAFF
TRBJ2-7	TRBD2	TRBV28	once	TGTGCCAGCATTACGCCGGGACTAGCGGGAGGCCCTTCCGGCGAGCAGTACTTC	CASITPGLAGGPSGEQYF
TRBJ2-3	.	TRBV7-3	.	TGTGCCAGCAGCTCAGCCGGGGGCCCGACAGATACGCAGTATTTT	CASSSAGGPTDTQYF
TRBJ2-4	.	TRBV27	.	TGTGCCAGCAGTTTGGCGCTACGGAACATTCAGTACTTC	CASSLALRNIQYF
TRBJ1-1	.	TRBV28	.	TGTGCCAGCAGTTTAATCATGAACACTGAAGCTTTCTTT	CASSLIMNTEAFF
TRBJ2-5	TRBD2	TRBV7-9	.	TGTGCCAGCAGCTTAGCCGGACGGGGGACTAGCGCCCAAGAGACCCAGTACTTC	CASSLAGRGTSAQETQYF
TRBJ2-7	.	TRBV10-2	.	TGCGCCAGCAGTGAGATTTGGCGGACCCCCTACTACGAGCAGTACTTC	CASSEIWRTPYYEQYF
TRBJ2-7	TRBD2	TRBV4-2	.	TGTGCCAGCAGCCAGGACGGGACTAGCGGTTTCTACGAGCAGTACTTC	CASSQDGTSGFYEQYF
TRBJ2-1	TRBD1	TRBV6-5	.	TGTGCCAGCAGTTACTCGGGACAGAGCTCCTACAATGAGCAGTTCTTC	CASSYSGQSSYNEQFF
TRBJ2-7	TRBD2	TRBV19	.	TGTGCCGGGAGCGGGAACGAATCCTACGAGCAGTACTTC	CAGSGNESYEQYF
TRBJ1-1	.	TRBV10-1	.	TGCGCCAGCAGTGAGTCGGGCACTGAAGCTTTCTTT	CASSESGTEAFF
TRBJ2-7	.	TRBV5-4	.	TGTGCCAGCAGCGGACCGGGACTGTTCTACGAGCAGTACTTC	CASSGPGLFYEQYF
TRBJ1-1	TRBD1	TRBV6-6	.	TGTGCCAGCAACCTCGAGGGGGCAACTGAAGCTTTCTTT	CASNLEGATEAFF
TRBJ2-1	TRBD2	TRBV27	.	TGTGCCAGCCGCCGCCGGGGGGCTAGCGGGACCCTTAGCTCCTACAATGAGCAGTTCTTC	CASRRRGASGTLSSYNEQFF
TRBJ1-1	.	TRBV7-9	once	TGTGCCAGCAGCCAAGGGGGATACGAAGCTTTCTTT	CASSQGGYEAFF
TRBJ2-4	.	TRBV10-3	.	TGTGCCATCAGTGAGTCGGGTAGGAAGGGCACTAGGAAGAAAAACATTCAGTACTTC	CAISESGRKGTRKKNIQYF
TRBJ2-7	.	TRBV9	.	TGTGCCAGCAGCGTAGCATCGGGGGACCCCTCCTACGAGCAGTACTTC	CASSVASGDPSYEQYF
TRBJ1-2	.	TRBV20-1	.	TGCAGTGTGGTCTGGGGCTACACCTTC	CSVVWGYTF
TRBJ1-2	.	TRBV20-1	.	TGCAGGCTTCCGGCCCCAAGGCACTACACCTTC	CRLPAPRHYTF
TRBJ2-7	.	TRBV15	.	TGTGCCACCAGCACTAGGGACTTCCACGAGCAGTACTTC	CATSTRDFHEQYF
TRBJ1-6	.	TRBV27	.	TGTGCCAGCACTGGGCGGAATTCACCCCTCCACTTT	CASTGRNSPLHF
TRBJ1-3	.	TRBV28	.	TGTGCCATCTCCGATTATGGGGGATCTGGAAACACCATATATTTT	CAISDYGGSGNTIYF
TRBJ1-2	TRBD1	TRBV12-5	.	TGTGCTAGTGGTTCGGACAGGGGGACAGATGGCTACACCTTC	CASGSDRGTDGYTF
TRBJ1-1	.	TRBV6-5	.	TGTGCCAGCAGTCAGGCGGGGGGCAGGAAGGCTTTCTTT	CASSQAGGRKAFF
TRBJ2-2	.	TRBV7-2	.	TGTGCCAGCAGCTTAGAACCCCCCGGGGAGCTGTTTTTT	CASSLEPPGELFF
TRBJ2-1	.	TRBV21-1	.	TGTGCCAGCACCTGGGACAGCCAATCCAACTCCTACAATGAGCAGTTCTTC	CASTWDSQSNSYNEQFF
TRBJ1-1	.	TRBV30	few	TGTGCCTGGATGTTCCAGGTGAACACTGAAGCTTTCTTT	CAWMFQVNTEAFF
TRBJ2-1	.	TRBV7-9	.	TGTGCCAGCAGCTCGGGAGAATCCAAACTAGAATATGGTGAGCAGTTCTTC	CASSSGESKLEYGEQFF
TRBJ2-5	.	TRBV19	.	TGTGCCAGTAGTTCCCGGGTCCGGCTCCAAGAGACCCAGTACTTC	CASSSRVRLQETQYF
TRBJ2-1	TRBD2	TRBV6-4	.	TGTGCCAGCAGTGACGGGGGGGGGACTGTCCGGGATGAGCAGTTCTTC	CASSDGGGTVRDEQFF
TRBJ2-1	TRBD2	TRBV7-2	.	TGTGCCAGCAGCCAGAAGACTAGCGGACGCTCCTACAATGAGCAGTTCTTC	CASSQKTSGRSYNEQFF
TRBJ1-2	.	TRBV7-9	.	TGTGCCAGCAGCCCGCGGGGGGACACTCCATGGGAGGTTGGCTACACCTTC	CASSPRGDTPWEVGYTF
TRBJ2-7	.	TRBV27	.	TGTGCCAGCAGTTTGGCGGGAAAGGCCTACGAGCAGTACTTC	CASSLAGKAYEQYF
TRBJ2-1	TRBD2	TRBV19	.	TGTGCCAGTACCTCAGAAAGACTAGCGGGGTCTACAGTTGAGCAGTTCTTC	CASTSERLAGSTVEQFF
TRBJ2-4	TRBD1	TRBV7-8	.	TGTGCCAGCAGCTTAGTGCAGGACAGGGCTAAAAACATTCAGTACTTC	CASSLVQDRAKNIQYF
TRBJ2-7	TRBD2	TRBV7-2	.	TGCGCCAGCAGCTTATTTGGGGCGGGAGTCGAACGGTTAAGGTACTTC	CASSLFGAGVERLRYF
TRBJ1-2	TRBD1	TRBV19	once	TGTGCCAGTAGTACCCCTCCCCTACAGGTTCAACAGGGGGACGGCTACACCTTC	CASSTPPLQVQQGDGYTF
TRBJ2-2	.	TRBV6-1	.	TGTGCCAGCAGTGAACCTCTAACAGACGGGGAGCTGTTTTTT	CASSEPLTDGELFF
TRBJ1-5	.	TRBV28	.	TGTGCCAGCAGCCCGCAGGGGCCTGGGGGCAATCAGCCCCAGCATTTT	CASSPQGPGGNQPQHF
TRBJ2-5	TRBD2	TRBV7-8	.	TGTGCCAGCAGCTTAGAGGCCGTGAGGGAGGGCCGAAGAGAGACCCAGTACTTC	CASSLEAVREGRRETQYF
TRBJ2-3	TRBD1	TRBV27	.	TGTGCCAGCAGTATACAGGGGGCGGTCGATACGCAGTATTTT	CASSIQGAVDTQYF
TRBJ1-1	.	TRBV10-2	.	TGCGCCAGCAGCCAGGGGCCTGTGAACACTGAAGCTTTCTTT	CASSQGPVNTEAFF